Below are 30 T cell receptor beta chains sequenced from a single sample in a study of CD8+ T cells in alopecia areata. Sequencing used cDNA as its template, made by extracting RNA and reverse transcribing it. Here immunoSEQ multiplex PCR was the method, and the copy in TCRdb shows in-frame clones only, minus some. Among roughly 120,000 clones listed, roughly two thirds were seen once. The sequenced material came from CD4+ T cells sorted from blood. The receptor source for this set is a human donor in good health.

J is TRBJ2-1 and V is TRBV7-2; 7 bases match TRBD2. The CDR3 extends over 16 amino acids. Germline lookup yields CDR1 SGHTA and CDR2 FQGNSA. V was clipped by 3 bases and J by 3 bases; unmatched bases: 8. The CDR3 sequence: CASSFSAGVFYNEQFF. CDR3 DNA sequence: TGTGCCAGCAGCTTCTCGGCGGGGGTATTCTACAATGAGCAGTTCTTC.

This sequence joins TRBV7-9 and TRBJ1-1; D is undetermined. The CDR3 extends over 11 amino acids. V was trimmed by 4 bases and J by 8 bases, leaving 8 bases between them. Germline CDR1 is SEHNR and CDR2 is FQNEAQ (reference sequence). DNA of the CDR3: TGTGCCAGCAGCTCGGTGGGAGAAGCTTTCTTT. The encoded protein is CASSSVGEAFF.

The rearrangement joins TRBV7-2 to TRBJ1-2; 11 nucleotides line up with TRBD1. This CDR3 is 15 amino acids long. Looked up from germline, CDR1 is SGHTA and CDR2 is FQGNSA. J was trimmed by 6 bases and V by 4 bases; bases with no gene match: 7. CDR3 coding DNA: TGTGCCAGCAGCTCCCGGACAGGGGGCGCGGATGGCTACACCTTC. Its protein is CASSSRTGGADGYTF.

The rearrangement uses TRBV7-7 and TRBJ2-5, with 9 bases matching TRBD1. The V gene end was trimmed by 5 bases and the J gene end by 7 bases; junction bases not matched to a gene: 8. This CDR3 contains 14 residues. Germline lookup yields CDR1 SSHAT and CDR2 FNYEAQ (reference sequence). The CDR3 DNA reads as TGTGCCAGCAGCCAGTCTACAGGGGGCGGGACCCAGTACTTC. Its protein is CASSQSTGGGTQYF.

The rearrangement links TRBV7-9 to TRBJ1-1; TRBD1 matches 8 bases. V was clipped by 4 bases and J by 1 base; unmatched bases: 8. The CDR3 contains 16 residues. CDR1 is SEHNR and CDR2 is FQNEAQ in the germline V gene (reference sequence). CDR3 residues: CASSSYSDRANTEAFF. The DNA for the CDR3 is TGTGCCAGCAGCTCATATTCGGACAGGGCGAACACTGAAGCTTTCTTT.

The chain is built from TRBV19 and TRBJ1-5; the D is unclear. This CDR3 is built from 14 residues. Trimming took 3 bases from V and 3 from J, leaving 9 bases between them. Germline V gene data show CDR1 as LNHDA and CDR2 as SQIVND (reference sequence). The CDR3 coding sequence is TGTGCCAGTAGTATTCGAGGGCCCAATCAGCCCCAGCATTTT. Residues: CASSIRGPNQPQHF.

The chain carries TRBV19 and TRBJ1-2, with 7 bases aligning to TRBD1. Germline V gene data show CDR1 as LNHDA and CDR2 as SQIVND (reference sequence). The V and J ends lost 0 bases and 8 bases, in that order; junction bases with no gene match: 18. The CDR3 is made up of 18 amino acids. CDR3 residues: CASSIDGPRPDRAAGYTF. CDR3 sequence (DNA): TGTGCCAGTAGTATAGACGGCCCGAGACCCGACAGGGCGGCCGGCTACACCTTC.

This clone was picked up a small number of times. The rearrangement uses TRBV27 and TRBJ1-5; D gene unclear. In germline, CDR1 is MNHEY, CDR2 SMNVEV (reference sequence). The V and J ends lost 6 bases and 6 bases respectively, with 12 bases between them. There are 13 residues in the CDR3. CDR3 DNA sequence: TGTGCCAGCAGCCTGGCGGTGGGTCAGCCCCAGCATTTT. Amino acids: CASSLAVGQPQHF.

The V and J genes are TRBV6-6 and TRBJ2-7; no definite D call. The CDR3 totals 15 residues. V was pared by 1 base and J by 1 base, with 11 bases between. Looked up from germline, CDR1 is MNHNY and CDR2 is SVGAGI (reference sequence). The CDR3 nucleotides read TGTGCCAGCAGTTACTTCACGACACCATCCTACGAGCAGTACTTC. Its protein is CASSYFTTPSYEQYF.

This sequence joins TRBV4-1 and TRBJ1-5; TRBD1 matches at 7 bases. Germline-derived CDR1 and CDR2 are MGHRA and YSYEKL. The length of the CDR3 is 17 residues. The junction had 12 bases not matched to a gene; V was cut back by 5 bases and J by 2 bases. CDR3 DNA sequence: TGCGCCAGCAGCTTGGCATCGACAGGGTTGGGCAATCAGCCCCAGCATTTT. This codes for CASSLASTGLGNQPQHF.

The chain employs TRBV7-9 and TRBJ2-5; perhaps D is TRBD1 or TRBD2 (5 bases each). With 8 bases removed from V and 0 bases from J, the gap between germline ends came to 7 bases. Germline V gene sequence: CDR1 SEHNR, CDR2 FQNEAQ (reference sequence). This CDR3 contains 12 residues. CDR3 sequence (DNA): TGTGCCAGCCGGGACGACCAAGAGACCCAGTACTTC. Translating gives CASRDDQETQYF.

V usage is TRBV10-3 and J usage is TRBJ1-2, with 9 bases fitting TRBD1. The CDR3 runs to 15 residues. V was pared by 0 bases and J by 6 bases, with 5 bases of the junction left unmatched. CDR1 and CDR2 (germline): ENHRY, SYGVKD. CDR3 in DNA: TGTGCCATCAGTGAGTCAGGACAGGGGCATGATGGCTACACCTTC. It specifies CAISESGQGHDGYTF.

The chain uses TRBV5-1 and TRBJ1-2; D gene unclear. V lost 6 bases, J lost 12 bases, and 21 bases lay in between. Germline lookup yields CDR1 SGHRS and CDR2 YFSETQ. The CDR3 spans 13 residues. CDR3 amino acids: CASTAQSQETNTF. CDR3 DNA sequence: TGCGCCAGCACAGCCCAAAGCCAAGAAACGAACACCTTC.

V and J are TRBV29-1 and TRBJ2-2; TRBD1 aligns across 8 bases. Germline V gene lookup returns CDR1 SQVTM and CDR2 ANQGSEA. V was pared by 3 bases and J by 7 bases, with 4 bases of the junction left unmatched. There are 13 residues in the CDR3. For the CDR3, the DNA is TGCAGCGTTGACAGGGGGCAGGTCGGGGAGCTGTTTTTT. Translation gives CSVDRGQVGELFF.

The J gene is TRBJ1-5, the V gene TRBV4-1; TRBD1 might be the D (5 bases). Germline loops: CDR1 MGHRA, CDR2 YSYEKL. The length of the CDR3 is 15 residues. V was shortened by 1 base and J by 7 bases, with 14 bases between the two germline ends. This CDR3 is CASSQVGAGIQPQHF. The CDR3 region has the DNA TGCGCCAGCAGCCAAGTAGGGGCAGGGATCCAGCCCCAGCATTTT.

CDR3 sequence reads: CAWRQGASEAFF. DNA of the CDR3: TGTGCCTGGAGACAGGGGGCGTCTGAAGCTTTCTTT. The chain employs TRBV30 and TRBJ1-1; TRBD1 agrees at 9 bases. This CDR3 region has 12 residues. Germline trimming cut 3 bases from V and 6 bases from J; bases unmatched to any gene: 2. Germline loops: CDR1 GTSNPN, CDR2 SVGIG (reference sequence).

The rearrangement links TRBV29-1 to TRBJ1-1; D gene ambiguous. The germline gives CDR1 SQVTM, CDR2 ANQGSEA. The CDR3 is made up of 12 amino acids. V lost 4 bases and J lost 6, with 12 bases in between. The CDR3 loop is CSVVGITPEAFF. For the CDR3, the DNA is TGCAGCGTTGTCGGCATAACCCCTGAAGCTTTCTTT.

CDR3 in DNA: TGTGCCAGCAGCGTAGATGTGGGGGGGCCGGATACGCAGTATTTT. This gives the protein CASSVDVGGPDTQYF. The chain recombines TRBV9 with TRBJ2-3; possibly TRBD2 for D (7 bases). The CDR3 length is 15 residues. Germline assignment: CDR1 SGDLS and CDR2 YYNGEE. Trimming shortened V by 0 bases and J by 6 bases, and 14 bases separated the two germline ends.

This chain links TRBV5-1 with TRBJ1-2; D gene uncertain. V lost 0 bases, J lost 8 bases, and 8 bases lay in between. Looked up from germline, CDR1 is SGHRS and CDR2 is YFSETQ. CDR3 length: 12 residues. The CDR3 reads CASSLEQKGYTF. The CDR3 DNA reads as TGCGCCAGCAGCTTGGAACAAAAAGGCTACACCTTC.

This clone has only a few counts. This rearrangement joins TRBV10-3 to TRBJ1-5, with a weak D call TRBD1 (5 bases). Trimming shortened V by 8 bases and J by 9 bases, and 17 bases separated the two germline ends. The germline V gene encodes CDR1 ENHRY and CDR2 SYGVKD. This CDR3 has 13 amino acids. The CDR3 nucleotides read TGTGCCATCGGAGCCGGGGGGGAAAGGCCCCAGCATTTT. It specifies CAIGAGGERPQHF.

This chain uses TRBV30 with TRBJ1-5; 7 bases align to TRBD1. V trimming: 1 base; J trimming: 5 bases; junction bases outside the gene matches: 8. CDR1 is GTSNPN, CDR2 SVGIG, per germline (reference sequence). This CDR3 has 15 residues. CDR3 residues: CAWSEGALRDQPQHF. DNA for the CDR3: TGTGCCTGGAGTGAGGGGGCCCTACGGGATCAGCCCCAGCATTTT.

The CDR3 reads CASARGGEGFEQYF. The CDR3 DNA reads TGCGCCAGCGCCCGGGGCGGGGAGGGGTTCGAGCAGTACTTC. The rearrangement links TRBV4-1 to TRBJ2-7, with 7 bases lining up with TRBD2. The CDR3 length is 14 residues. Germline CDR1 is MGHRA and CDR2 is YSYEKL. Trimming at V came to 8 bases and at J to 6 bases, leaving 13 bases not matched to a gene.

This chain connects TRBV6-5 to TRBJ2-7, with D tentatively TRBD2 (6 bases). From germline, CDR1 is MNHEY and CDR2 SVGAGI. Trimming shortened V by 2 bases and J by 3 bases, and 8 bases separated the two germline ends. CDR3 size: 13 residues. Here the CDR3 DNA reads TGTGCCAGCAGTTACGGCGGGATCTACGAGCAGTACTTC. It is translated as CASSYGGIYEQYF.

CDR3 in DNA: TGCAGCGTTGCTTTGAACACCGGGGAGCTGTTTTTT. This codes for CSVALNTGELFF. This sequence joins TRBV29-1 and TRBJ2-2; D unresolved. This CDR3 is built from 12 residues. Germline V gene sequence: CDR1 SQVTM, CDR2 ANQGSEA. The V and J ends lost 4 bases and 1 base respectively, with 4 bases between them.

The CDR3 loop is CASSERDMTVGANVLTF. The DNA for the CDR3 is TGTGCCAGCAGTGAAAGGGACATGACTGTTGGGGCCAACGTCCTGACTTTC. The chain uses TRBV25-1 and TRBJ2-6, with a possible D match to TRBD1 (6 bases). V lost 2 bases and J 3 bases, leaving 14 bases between the germline ends. CDR1 MGHDK and CDR2 SYGVNS come from the germline V gene. This CDR3 has 17 residues.

This chain links TRBV7-2 with TRBJ1-1; D unresolved. V shed 2 bases and J shed 4 bases, with 8 bases lying between them. Germline V lookup: CDR1 SGHTA, CDR2 FQGNSA. The CDR3 has 13 residues. CDR3 DNA: TGTGCCAGCAGCTTATCTCGGAGCACTGAAGCTTTCTTT. This encodes CASSLSRSTEAFF.

This chain uses TRBV10-3 with TRBJ1-4; the match to TRBD1 covers 8 bases. Germline V gives CDR1 ENHRY, CDR2 SYGVKD. The CDR3 is 13 amino acids. V was clipped by 8 bases and J by 5 bases; unmatched bases: 4. DNA of the CDR3: TGTGCCATCGCGGACAGGGAGAATGAAAAACTGTTTTTT. Translating it yields CAIADRENEKLFF.

The sample holds one count of this clone. The V call is TRBV6-5, the J call TRBJ1-2; D ambiguous. Trimming left V 6 bases short and J 2 bases short, with 13 bases between. CDR1 is MNHEY, CDR2 SVGAGI, per germline. CDR3 length: 14 amino acids. The CDR3 bases are TGTGCCAGCAGCCCCGATAGGATCAACTATGGCTACACCTTC. It is translated as CASSPDRINYGYTF.

With regard to this clone: The junction departs from germline at one end; a sequencing error may be responsible. The rearrangement joins TRBV2 to TRBJ2-7, with 9 bases aligning to TRBD1. Germline CDR1 and CDR2: SNHLY and FYNNEI. CDR3 length: 15 amino acids. This chain's CDR3 is CASSQTDRGSSEQYF. The CDR3 DNA is TGTGCCAGCAGTCAAACCGACAGGGGGTCCTCCGAGCAGTACTTC.

The chain recombines TRBV7-3 with TRBJ2-5; 7 nucleotides agree with TRBD1. This CDR3 has 14 amino acids. CDR1 is SGHTA, CDR2 FQGTGA, per germline. V shed 5 bases, J shed 5 bases, and the junction held 8 bases outside the gene matches. CDR3 nucleotide sequence: TGTGCCAGCAGCCCCTACAGGGGAGTGGAGACCCAGTACTTC. Its translation: CASSPYRGVETQYF.